This T cell receptor (beta chain) came from a study of blood T cell repertoires in COVID-19. Whole-study context: Researchers got acute and convalescent COVID-19 samples from the United States, Italy and Spain. Sources were T cells, B-cell-depleted T cells, or PBMCs; the material itself was cDNA or gDNA.

The germline CDR1 and CDR2 sequences are LNHDA and SQIVND (reference sequence). V dropped 6 bases and J dropped 2 bases, with 14 bases sitting between them. This CDR3 comprises 16 residues. Per the original methods: Nucleated cell counts were estimated from reference gene primer amplification. Clones were sequenced by immunoSEQ multiplex PCR, and TCRdb holds only the in-frame ones, with some missing. That table gives V, J and clone size, and the DNA gave D and trimming. The sample holds 110,000 or so clones, roughly 80% seen once. Sequencing was done on a sample of peripheral blood. The TCR was taken from a man over 45 with acute or convalescent COVID-19. The genes are TRBV19 and TRBJ2-6, with D perhaps matching TRBD2 (6 bases). CDR3 residues: CASSGDAGTGANVLTF. CDR3 nucleotides: TGTGCCAGTAGCGGAGATGCGGGGACTGGGGCCAACGTCCTGACTTTC. The variable domain in full, with the rest retrieved from reference TRBV19 and TRBJ2-6, is DGGITQSPKYLFRKEGQNVTLSCEQNLNHDAMYWYRQDPGQGLRLIYYSQIVNDFQKGDIAEGYSVSREKKESFPLTVTSAQKNPTAFYLCASSGDAGTGANVLTFGAGSRLTVL.